Sequencing of this TCR beta chain was carried out in a study of blood T cell repertoires in COVID-19. The overall study: The United States, Italy and Spain supplied acute and convalescent COVID-19 samples.

The V end was cut by 3 bases, the J end by 5 bases, with 16 bases between. CDR1 and CDR2 (germline): DFQATT, SNEGSKA (reference sequence). The length of the CDR3 is 14 residues. TCRdb keeps only in-frame clones here, not all; method: immunoSEQ multiplex PCR. The table has about 250,000 clones, about 86% seen once; the top ten hold more than 1.2%. The TCR originated in a man aged 80 or over with acute or convalescent COVID-19. The sequencing input was peripheral blood. The chain recombines TRBV20-1 with TRBJ2-5, with a tentative D call TRBD2 (5 bases). The CDR3 DNA reads as TGCAGTGCTAGTCTCCAGGTGGAGCGGGAGACCCAGTACTTC. Protein product: CSASLQVERETQYF.